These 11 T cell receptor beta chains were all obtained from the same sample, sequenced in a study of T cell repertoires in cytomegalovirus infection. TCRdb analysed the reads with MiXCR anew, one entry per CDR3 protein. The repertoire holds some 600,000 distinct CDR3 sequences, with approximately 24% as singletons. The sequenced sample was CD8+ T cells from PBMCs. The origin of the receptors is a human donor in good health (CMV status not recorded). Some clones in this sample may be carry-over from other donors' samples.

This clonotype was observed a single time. CDR3 sequence (DNA): TGCAGCGTTGAAGGACGATTAGGACAGGCTGCACGCCAGGAGGGGTATGGCTACACCTTC. It yields the protein CSVEGRLGQAARQEGYGYTF. The chain employs TRBV29-1 and TRBJ1-2; 7 bases line up with TRBD1. The CDR3 has 20 amino acids. Germline CDR1 is SQVTM and CDR2 is ANQGSEA. The V and J ends lost 1 base and 5 bases, in that order; junction bases with no gene match: 25.

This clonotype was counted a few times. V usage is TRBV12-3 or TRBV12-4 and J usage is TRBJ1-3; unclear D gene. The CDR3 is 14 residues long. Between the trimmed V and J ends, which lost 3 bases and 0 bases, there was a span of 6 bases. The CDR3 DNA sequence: TGTGCCAGCAGTTTCGTGGCCTCTGGAAACACCATATATTTT. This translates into CASSFVASGNTIYF.

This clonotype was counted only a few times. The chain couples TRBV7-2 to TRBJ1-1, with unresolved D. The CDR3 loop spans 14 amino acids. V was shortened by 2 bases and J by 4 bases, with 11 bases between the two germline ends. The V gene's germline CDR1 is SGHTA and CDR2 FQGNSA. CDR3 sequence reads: CASSLSPWATEAFF. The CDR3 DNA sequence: TGTGCCAGCAGCTTAAGCCCTTGGGCCACTGAAGCTTTCTTT.

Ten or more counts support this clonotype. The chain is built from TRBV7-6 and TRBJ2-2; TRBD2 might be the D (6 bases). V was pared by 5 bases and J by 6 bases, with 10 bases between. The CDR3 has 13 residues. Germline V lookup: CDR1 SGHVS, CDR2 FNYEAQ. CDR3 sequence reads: CASSPRLAGELFF. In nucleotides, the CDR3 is TGTGCCAGCAGCCCCAGACTAGCCGGGGAGCTGTTTTTT. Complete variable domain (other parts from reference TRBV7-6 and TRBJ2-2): GAGVSQSPRYKVTKRGQDVALRCDPISGHVSLYWYRQALGQGPEFLTYFNYEAQQDKSGLPNDRFSAERPEGSISTLTIQRTEQRDSAMYRCASSPRLAGELFFGEGSRLTVL.

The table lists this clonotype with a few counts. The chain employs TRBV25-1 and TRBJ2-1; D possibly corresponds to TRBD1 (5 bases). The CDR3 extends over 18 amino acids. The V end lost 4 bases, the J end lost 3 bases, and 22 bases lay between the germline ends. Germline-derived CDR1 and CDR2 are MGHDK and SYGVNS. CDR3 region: CASSGRQGIGYGYNEQFF. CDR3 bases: TGTGCCAGCAGTGGTCGGCAGGGTATTGGTTATGGCTACAATGAGCAGTTCTTC. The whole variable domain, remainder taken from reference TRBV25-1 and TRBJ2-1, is EADIYQTPRYLVIGTGKKITLECSQTMGHDKMYWYQQDPGMELHLIHYSYGVNSTEKGDLSSESTVSRIRTEHFPLTLESARPSHTSQYLCASSGRQGIGYGYNEQFFGPGTRLTVL.

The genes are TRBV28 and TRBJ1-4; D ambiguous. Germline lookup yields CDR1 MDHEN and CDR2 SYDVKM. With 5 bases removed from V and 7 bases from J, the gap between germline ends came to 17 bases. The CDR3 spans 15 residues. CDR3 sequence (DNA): TGTGCCAGCAGTCTCACCGTAGCGGTGGGTGAAAAACTGTTTTTT. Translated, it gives CASSLTVAVGEKLFF.

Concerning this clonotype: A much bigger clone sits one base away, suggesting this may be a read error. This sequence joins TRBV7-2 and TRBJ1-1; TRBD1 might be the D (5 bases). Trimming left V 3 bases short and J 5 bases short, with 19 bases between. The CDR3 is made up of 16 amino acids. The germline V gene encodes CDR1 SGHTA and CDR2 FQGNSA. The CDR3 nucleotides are TGTGCCAGCAGCTTCGGTCGAAAATGGGGCGAGACTGAAGCTTTCTTT. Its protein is CASSFGRKWGETEAFF.

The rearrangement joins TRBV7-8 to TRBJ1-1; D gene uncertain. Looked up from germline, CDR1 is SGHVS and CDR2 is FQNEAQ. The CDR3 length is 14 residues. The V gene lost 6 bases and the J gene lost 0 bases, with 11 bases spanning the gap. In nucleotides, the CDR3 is TGTGCCAGCAGTCAACCCGGATTGAACACTGAAGCTTTCTTT. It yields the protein CASSQPGLNTEAFF. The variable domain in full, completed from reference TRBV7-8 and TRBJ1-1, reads GAGVSQSPRYKVAKRGQDVALRCDPISGHVSLFWYQQALGQGPEFLTYFQNEAQLDKSGLPSDRFFAERPEGSVSTLKIQRTQQEDSAVYLCASSQPGLNTEAFFGQGTRLTVV.

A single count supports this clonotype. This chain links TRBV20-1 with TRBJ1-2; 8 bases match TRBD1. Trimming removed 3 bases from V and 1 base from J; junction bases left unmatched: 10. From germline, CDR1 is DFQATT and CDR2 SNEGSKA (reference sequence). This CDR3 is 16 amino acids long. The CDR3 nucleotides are TGCAGTGCTAGCCCACCTCAGGGGGCTGGTAACTATGGCTACACCTTC. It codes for CSASPPQGAGNYGYTF.

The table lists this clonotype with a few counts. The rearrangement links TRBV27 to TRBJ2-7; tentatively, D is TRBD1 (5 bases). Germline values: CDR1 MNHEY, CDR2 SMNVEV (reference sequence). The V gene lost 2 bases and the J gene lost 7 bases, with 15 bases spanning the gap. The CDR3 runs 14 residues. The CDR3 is CASSLGAGWGEQYV. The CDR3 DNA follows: TGTGCCAGCAGTTTAGGGGCCGGATGGGGTGAGCAGTACGTC.

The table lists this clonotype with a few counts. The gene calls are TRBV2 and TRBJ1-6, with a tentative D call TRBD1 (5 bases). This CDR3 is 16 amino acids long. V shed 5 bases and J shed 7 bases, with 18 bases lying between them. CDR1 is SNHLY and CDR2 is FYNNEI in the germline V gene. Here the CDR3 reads CASSRNFREANSPLHF. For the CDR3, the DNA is TGTGCCAGCAGTCGTAACTTCAGGGAAGCAAATTCACCCCTCCACTTT. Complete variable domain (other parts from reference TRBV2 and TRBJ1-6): EPEVTQTPSHQVTQMGQEVILRCVPISNHLYFYWYRQILGQKVEFLVSFYNNEISEKSEIFDDQFSVERPDGSNFTLKIRSTKLEDSAMYFCASSRNFREANSPLHFGNGTRLTVT.